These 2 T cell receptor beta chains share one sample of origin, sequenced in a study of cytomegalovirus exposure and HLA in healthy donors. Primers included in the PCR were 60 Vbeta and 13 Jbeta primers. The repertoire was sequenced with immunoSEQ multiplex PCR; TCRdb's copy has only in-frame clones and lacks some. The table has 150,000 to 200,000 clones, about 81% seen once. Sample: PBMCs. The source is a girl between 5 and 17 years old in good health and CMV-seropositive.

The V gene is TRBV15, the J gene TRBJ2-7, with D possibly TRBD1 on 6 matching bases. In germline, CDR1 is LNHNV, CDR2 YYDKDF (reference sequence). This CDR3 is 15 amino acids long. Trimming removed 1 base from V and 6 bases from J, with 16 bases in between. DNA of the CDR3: TGTGCCACCAGCAGAGTTCCCACTGCAGGGGTCGAGCAGTACTTC. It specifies CATSRVPTAGVEQYF.

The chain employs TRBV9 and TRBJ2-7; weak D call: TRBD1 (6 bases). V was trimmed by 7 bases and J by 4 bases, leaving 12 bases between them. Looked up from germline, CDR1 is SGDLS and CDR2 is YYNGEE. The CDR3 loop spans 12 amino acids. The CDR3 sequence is CASGTGSYEQYF. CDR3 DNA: TGTGCCAGCGGTACAGGGTCATACGAGCAGTACTTC.